The 18 T cell receptor beta chains below all came from one sample that was sequenced in a study of T cells in localized non-small cell lung cancer. Using immunoSEQ multiplex PCR, the repertoire was profiled, and TCRdb retains in-frame clones only, with some absent. Of around 50,000 clones in the sample, 86% were seen once. Sample: peripheral blood, taken before any cancer treatment. These receptors were collected from a woman aged 35-75 years with stage I lung adenocarcinoma.

The chain links TRBV7-8 to TRBJ2-5; the D gene could be TRBD1 or TRBD2 (6 bases each). Per the germline V gene, CDR1 is SGHVS and CDR2 is FQNEAQ. The CDR3 sequence is 14 residues long. V dropped 5 bases and J dropped 1 base, with 11 bases sitting between them. The DNA of the CDR3 is TGTGCCAGCAGCCTCTGGGGGGCCCAAGAGACCCAGTACTTC. Translated: CASSLWGAQETQYF.

The chain combines TRBV19 with TRBJ2-3, with a tentative D call TRBD2 (6 bases). V shed 4 bases and J shed 6 bases, with 20 bases lying between them. The CDR3 is 16 amino acids. Germline V lookup: CDR1 LNHDA, CDR2 SQIVND (reference sequence). The CDR3 nucleotides are TGTGCCAGTAGTAATTCTGGAGGGGACGTAAGGGATACGCAGTATTTT. Its translation: CASSNSGGDVRDTQYF.

The genes are TRBV19 and TRBJ2-3; 14 bases are shared with TRBD2. Losses at the gene ends were 6 bases for V and 5 bases for J; bases not matched to a gene: 7. This CDR3 has 16 amino acids. From germline, CDR1 is LNHDA and CDR2 SQIVND (reference sequence). The DNA for the CDR3 is TGTGCCAGTAGGAGCTGGACTAGCGGGGGGCGAGATACGCAGTATTTT. This codes for CASRSWTSGGRDTQYF.

The gene calls are TRBV27 and TRBJ1-5; 10 bases map to TRBD1. CDR1 and CDR2 from the germline V gene are MNHEY and SMNVEV (reference sequence). This CDR3 contains 16 residues. The J segment lost 6 bases and the V segment lost 5 bases, leaving 10 bases of the junction unmatched. The CDR3 sequence: CASSPTTGGLGQPQHF. DNA of the CDR3: TGTGCCAGCAGTCCCACGACAGGGGGCTTAGGTCAGCCCCAGCATTTT.

The chain couples TRBV5-1 to TRBJ1-1, with 7 bases lining up with TRBD1. The CDR3 is 12 residues long. From germline, CDR1 is SGHRS and CDR2 YFSETQ. The ends lost 7 bases at V and 11 bases at J; junction bases unmatched: 11. CDR3 sequence reads: CASGTDPWDAFF. CDR3 nucleotides: TGCGCCAGCGGGACAGACCCATGGGATGCTTTCTTT.

This clone was seen just once. This sequence joins TRBV9 and TRBJ1-1, with no clear D. Germline V CDR1 and CDR2: SGDLS, YYNGEE. CDR3 size: 15 residues. V was trimmed by 1 base and J by 2 bases, leaving 12 bases between them. The CDR3 region is CASSVSPRINTEAFF. DNA for the CDR3: TGTGCCAGCAGCGTAAGTCCAAGAATTAACACTGAAGCTTTCTTT.

This rearrangement joins TRBV30 to TRBJ2-7; D gene uncertain. This CDR3 is 12 amino acids long. Germline CDR1 and CDR2: GTSNPN and SVGIG (reference sequence). V lost 0 bases and J 7 bases, leaving 10 bases between the germline ends. The CDR3 DNA reads TGTGCCTGGAGTGTCCCCTCGTCGGAGCAGTACTTC. It translates to CAWSVPSSEQYF.

This clone was picked up a small number of times. The chain recombines TRBV9 with TRBJ1-3; D is uncertain. The germline V gene encodes CDR1 SGDLS and CDR2 YYNGEE. The CDR3 loop spans 16 amino acids. Trimming took 3 bases from V and 0 from J, leaving 13 bases between them. The CDR3 DNA is TGTGCCAGCAGCGCCTACAGCGAAAGCTCTGGAAACACCATATATTTT. Its translation is CASSAYSESSGNTIYF. The complete variable domain, with remaining parts taken from reference TRBV9 and TRBJ1-3, reads DSGVTQTPKHLITATGQRVTLRCSPRSGDLSVYWYQQSLDQGLQFLIQYYNGEERAKGNILERFSAQQFPDLHSELNLSSLELGDSALYFCASSAYSESSGNTIYFGEGSWLTVV.

V gene TRBV19 combines with J gene TRBJ2-3; tentative D call: TRBD2 (5 bases). This CDR3 has 15 residues. V lost 3 bases and J lost 4, with 14 bases in between. Per germline, CDR1 LNHDA and CDR2 SQIVND (reference sequence). The CDR3 DNA reads as TGTGCCAGTAGTATTTCGCCTAGCACCGCAGATACGCAGTATTTT. It translates to CASSISPSTADTQYF.

The chain has TRBV4-3 and TRBJ2-1; 8 nucleotides align to TRBD2. The trim removed 0 bases at V and 4 bases at J, leaving 8 bases unmatched. The CDR3 contains 17 residues. Germline CDR1 is LGHNA and CDR2 is YSLEER. Here the CDR3 DNA reads TGCGCCAGCAGCCAAGAACGGGGGGGCAGCCATTACAATGAGCAGTTCTTC. It is translated as CASSQERGGSHYNEQFF.

The chain recombines TRBV21-1 with TRBJ2-5; TRBD2, the D gene given by the table, was not confirmed from the DNA. TRBV21-1 has pseudogene status. The CDR3 is made up of 16 amino acids. CDR3 amino acids: CASSKGNLAGKETQYF. The DNA for the CDR3 is TGTGCCAGCAGCAAAGGAAACCTAGCGGGGAAAGAGACCCAGTACTTC.

The chain combines TRBV6-1 with TRBJ1-5, with D hard to call. Trimming cost V 6 bases and J 7 bases, with 19 bases left between them. Germline CDR1 and CDR2: MNHNS and SASEGT. The CDR3 length is 15 residues. The CDR3 protein is CASRARGGSGQPQHF. The CDR3 DNA follows: TGTGCCAGCAGGGCTCGGGGAGGGTCGGGGCAGCCCCAGCATTTT.

The chain recombines TRBV6-4 with TRBJ1-6; TRBD1 agrees at 8 bases. The germline gives CDR1 MRHNA, CDR2 SNTAGT. Trimming took 3 bases from V and 7 from J; bases not matched to a gene: 2. The CDR3 covers 14 residues. The CDR3 nucleotides read TGTGCCAGCAGTGAACGGACAGGGAATTCACCCCTCCACTTT. Translation: CASSERTGNSPLHF.

This clone was recorded only once. The chain couples TRBV5-8 to TRBJ2-1; tentatively, D is TRBD1 (6 bases). V was trimmed by 1 base and J by 3 bases, leaving 11 bases between them. Germline values: CDR1 SGHTS, CDR2 YDEGEE. The CDR3 loop spans 15 amino acids. The CDR3 sequence is CASSLNQGRYNEQFF. CDR3 nucleotide sequence: TGTGCCAGCAGCTTGAACCAGGGGCGCTACAATGAGCAGTTCTTC.

The count of this clone is one. This chain's CDR3 is CASRDRVNSPLHF. In DNA form, the CDR3 reads TGTGCCAGCCGGGACAGGGTGAATTCACCCCTCCACTTT. The chain joins TRBV19 to TRBJ1-6, with 9 bases identical to TRBD1. Trimming at V came to 9 bases and at J to 7 bases, leaving 4 bases not matched to a gene. Germline loops: CDR1 LNHDA, CDR2 SQIVND (reference sequence). The CDR3 is made up of 13 amino acids.

This sequence joins TRBV6-5 and TRBJ2-5; TRBD2 might be the D (6 bases). Germline V CDR1 and CDR2: MNHEY, SVGAGI. This CDR3 has 15 residues. The V and J ends lost 2 bases and 5 bases respectively, with 15 bases between them. The CDR3 is CASSYGGSGRETQYF. Here the CDR3 DNA reads TGTGCCAGCAGTTACGGCGGTAGCGGACGCGAGACCCAGTACTTC.

The chain joins TRBV18 to TRBJ1-1; D unclear. The V end was cut by 3 bases, the J end by 0 bases, with 14 bases between. The germline gives CDR1 KGHSH, CDR2 LQKENI. The CDR3 contains 16 residues. The CDR3 nucleotides read TGTGCCAGCTCACCGCGCGAAGGGATCATGAACACTGAAGCTTTCTTT. It translates to CASSPREGIMNTEAFF.

The chain couples TRBV5-1 to TRBJ1-1; 7 bases line up with TRBD1. The CDR3 spans 14 residues. Germline values: CDR1 SGHRS, CDR2 YFSETQ. J was trimmed by 5 bases and V by 2 bases; bases with no gene match: 6. The CDR3 region has the DNA TGCGCCAGCAGCTTTACCACAGGGGCTACTGAAGCTTTCTTT. Amino acid sequence: CASSFTTGATEAFF.